The entry below describes one T cell receptor (beta chain). The length of the CDR3 is 14 residues. Per germline, CDR1 PRHDT and CDR2 FYEKMQ (reference sequence). The V end lost 5 bases, the J end lost 3 bases, and 14 bases lay between the germline ends. The sample belongs to a study of cytomegalovirus exposure and HLA in healthy donors. The assay was immunoSEQ multiplex PCR, and TCRdb's table has in-frame clones only and misses some. The sample holds approximately 220,000 clones, roughly 84% seen once. This sequence was found in a woman aged 25 to 45 in good health and CMV-seropositive. The J gene is TRBJ2-7, the V gene TRBV13; the D gene is possibly TRBD2 (5 bases). Source material: PBMCs. For the CDR3, the DNA is TGTGCCAGCAGCCCTGGCAGCGGAGTCTACGAGCAGTACTTC. It specifies CASSPGSGVYEQYF.